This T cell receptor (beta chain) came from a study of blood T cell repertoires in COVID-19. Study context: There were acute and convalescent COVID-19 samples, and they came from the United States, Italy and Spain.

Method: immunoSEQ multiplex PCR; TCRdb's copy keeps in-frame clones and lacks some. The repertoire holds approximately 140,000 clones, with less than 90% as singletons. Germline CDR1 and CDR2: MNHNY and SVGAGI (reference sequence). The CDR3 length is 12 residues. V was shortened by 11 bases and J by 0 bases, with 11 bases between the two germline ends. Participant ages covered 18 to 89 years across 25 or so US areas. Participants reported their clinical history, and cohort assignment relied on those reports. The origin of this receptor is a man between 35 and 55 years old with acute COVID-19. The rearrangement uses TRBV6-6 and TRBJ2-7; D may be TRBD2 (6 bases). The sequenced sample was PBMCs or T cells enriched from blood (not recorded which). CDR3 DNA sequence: TGTGCCGCTGCGGGGAACTCCTACGAGCAGTACTTC. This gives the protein CAAAGNSYEQYF.